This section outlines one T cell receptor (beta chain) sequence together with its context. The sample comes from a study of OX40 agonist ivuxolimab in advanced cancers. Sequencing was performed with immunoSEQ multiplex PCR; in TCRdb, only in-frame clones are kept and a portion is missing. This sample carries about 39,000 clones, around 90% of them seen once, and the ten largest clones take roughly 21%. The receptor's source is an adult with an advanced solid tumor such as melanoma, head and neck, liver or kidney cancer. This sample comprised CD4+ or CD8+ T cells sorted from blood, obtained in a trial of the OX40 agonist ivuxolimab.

The CDR3 is CASSPPGRGSEEQYF. The CDR3 DNA follows: TGTGCCAGCAGCCCACCAGGCAGGGGGTCGGAGGAGCAGTACTTC. The chain couples TRBV7-9 to TRBJ2-7; TRBD1 aligns across 7 bases. From germline, CDR1 is SEHNR and CDR2 FQNEAQ (reference sequence). This CDR3 spans 15 amino acids. Trimming cost V 5 bases and J 7 bases; bases outside gene matches: 14.